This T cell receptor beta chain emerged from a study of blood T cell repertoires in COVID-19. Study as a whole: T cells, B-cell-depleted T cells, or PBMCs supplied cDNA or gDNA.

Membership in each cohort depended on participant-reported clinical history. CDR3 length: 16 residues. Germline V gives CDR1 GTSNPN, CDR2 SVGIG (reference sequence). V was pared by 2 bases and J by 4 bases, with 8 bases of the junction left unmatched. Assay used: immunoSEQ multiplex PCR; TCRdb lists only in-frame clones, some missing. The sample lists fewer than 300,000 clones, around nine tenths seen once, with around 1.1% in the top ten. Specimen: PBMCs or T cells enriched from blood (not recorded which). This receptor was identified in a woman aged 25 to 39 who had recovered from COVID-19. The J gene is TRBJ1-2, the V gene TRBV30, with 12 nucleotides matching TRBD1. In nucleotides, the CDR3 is TGTGCCTGGAGTCCGGGACAGGGGGCGCTTGCCTATGGCTACACCTTC. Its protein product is CAWSPGQGALAYGYTF.